These 9 T cell receptor beta chains were sequenced from one sample in a study of T cell responses to AZD1222 COVID-19 vaccine. The assay was immunoSEQ multiplex PCR, and TCRdb's table has in-frame clones only and misses some. This table has roughly 150,000 clones, about 90% appearing once. Sequences were derived from peripheral blood, sampled 28 days after the second AZD1222 dose. The origin of the receptors is an adult who received the AZD1222 COVID-19 vaccine.

The V and J genes are TRBV28 and TRBJ2-1; 9 nucleotides line up with TRBD1. The CDR3 totals 15 residues. From germline, CDR1 is MDHEN and CDR2 SYDVKM. Trimming removed 5 bases from V and 3 bases from J; junction bases left unmatched: 5. In nucleotides, the CDR3 is TGTGCCAGCAGTACACAGGGGGCAGGCTACAATGAGCAGTTCTTC. Its translation: CASSTQGAGYNEQFF.

The chain recombines TRBV18 with TRBJ2-7; unclear D gene. CDR3 length: 14 residues. V lost 0 bases to trimming and J lost 2 bases, with 8 bases between them. Germline V CDR1 and CDR2: KGHSH, LQKENI. CDR3 coding DNA: TGTGCCAGCTCACCACCGGCAGGCCCCTACGAGCAGTACTTC. Translated, it gives CASSPPAGPYEQYF.

The CDR3 DNA is TGTGCCACCACCGCGGACAGCTACAATGAGCAGTTCTTC. Its translation is CATTADSYNEQFF. The chain uses TRBV24-1 and TRBJ2-1, with D possibly being TRBD1 (6 bases). The ends were cut back, 8 bases at V and 3 bases at J, with 10 bases in the middle. The CDR3 contains 13 residues. In germline, CDR1 is KGHDR, CDR2 SFDVKD.

This chain connects TRBV28 to TRBJ2-3, with D possibly TRBD2 on 5 matching bases. The CDR3 has 13 amino acids. Germline-derived CDR1 and CDR2 are MDHEN and SYDVKM. Trimming took 1 base from V and 10 from J, leaving 12 bases between them. The CDR3 sequence is CASSLFGDRSQYF. The CDR3 nucleotides are TGTGCCAGCAGTTTATTCGGGGATCGGTCGCAGTATTTT. The entire variable domain, with the rest obtained from reference TRBV28 and TRBJ2-3, is as follows: DVKVTQSSRYLVKRTGEKVFLECVQDMDHENMFWYRQDPGLGLRLIYFSYDVKMKEKGDIPEGYSVSREKKERFSLILESASTNQTSMYLCASSLFGDRSQYFGPGTRLTVL.

The chain recombines TRBV27 with TRBJ2-1; the match to TRBD2 covers 13 bases. This CDR3 spans 15 amino acids. V was clipped by 6 bases and J by 6 bases; unmatched bases: 5. From germline, CDR1 is MNHEY and CDR2 SMNVEV (reference sequence). CDR3: CASRPGLAGTNEQFF. The CDR3 DNA reads TGTGCCAGCAGACCGGGACTAGCGGGAACCAATGAGCAGTTCTTC.

The rearrangement uses TRBV6-2 or TRBV6-3 and TRBJ2-5; D unclear. Trimming took off 4 bases at V and 1 base at J, with 13 bases between the two ends. The CDR3 is 15 residues long. Germline V gene data show CDR1 as MNHEY and CDR2 as SVGEGT. The CDR3 DNA follows: TGTGCCAGCAGTTTCAACGAAGGTTTCCAAGAGACCCAGTACTTC. It yields the protein CASSFNEGFQETQYF.

The V and J genes are TRBV29-1 and TRBJ2-2; 12 bases map to TRBD1. The ends lost 6 bases at V and 5 bases at J; junction bases unmatched: 4. This CDR3 spans 14 amino acids. CDR1 is SQVTM and CDR2 is ANQGSEA in the germline V gene. CDR3 sequence: CSVGTGGNTGELFF. The DNA of the CDR3 is TGCAGCGTGGGGACAGGGGGCAATACCGGGGAGCTGTTTTTT.

DNA for the CDR3: TGTGCCAGCAGCCTCGCCGGTTGGGAGACCCAGTACTTC. Translated: CASSLAGWETQYF. This chain links TRBV5-4 with TRBJ2-5; D is uncertain. V lost 4 bases and J 5 bases, leaving 12 bases between the germline ends. The CDR3 totals 13 residues. Germline V lookup: CDR1 SGHNT, CDR2 YYREEE (reference sequence).

This clone was recorded once. This chain connects TRBV11-2 to TRBJ2-5, with D possibly TRBD2 on 6 matching bases. The germline CDR1 and CDR2 sequences are SGHAT and FQNNGV. Trimming took 0 bases from V and 4 from J, leaving 9 bases between them. CDR3 length: 14 residues. The CDR3 sequence: CASSLDTRGETQYF. In DNA form, the CDR3 reads TGTGCCAGCAGCTTAGATACGCGGGGAGAGACCCAGTACTTC.